This TCR beta chain stems from a study of Graves' ophthalmopathy and Graves' hyperthyroidism. This clonotype occurred many times. Its antigen is unidentified. Orbital computed tomography, thyroid ultrasound, TRAb, serum thyroxine and clinical symptoms formed the basis of diagnosis. Study-wide results and limits: Most thyroid clonotypes expanded beyond 0.001 frequency were also found in blood.

Amplification of TCR beta CDR3 regions used RNA transcripts. The workflow started with a first-round RT-PCR run with HTBI primers and then moved on to a second-round multiplex PCR. MiXCR was run by TCRdb on the multiplex PCR reads, yielding one entry per CDR3 protein. This sample has 600,000 to 950,000 distinct CDR3 sequences; 40% occur once, and the top ten carry roughly 45%. The source of this sequence is an adult man with Graves' ophthalmopathy. Sequenced input: peripheral blood.

The CDR3 protein is CASSEGAGGPSETQYF. The CDR3, as DNA: TGTGCCAGCAGTGAAGGGGCGGGAGGGCCAAGCGAGACCCAGTACTTC. The gene calls are TRBV25-1 and TRBJ2-5; 9 bases are shared with TRBD2. Trimming at V came to 2 bases and at J to 5 bases, leaving 9 bases not matched to a gene. The CDR3 extends over 16 amino acids. Per the germline V gene, CDR1 is MGHDK and CDR2 is SYGVNS. Using reference TRBV25-1 and TRBJ2-5 for the parts outside the CDR3, the full variable domain is EADIYQTPRYLVIGTGKKITLECSQTMGHDKMYWYQQDPGMELHLIHYSYGVNSTEKGDLSSESTVSRIRTEHFPLTLESARPSHTSQYLCASSEGAGGPSETQYFGPGTRLLVL.